The entry below describes one T cell receptor (beta chain). Method: immunoSEQ multiplex PCR; TCRdb's copy keeps in-frame clones and lacks some. The table lists about 98,000 clones, roughly 94% of them singletons. CDR1 is SNHLY, CDR2 FYNNEI, per germline. The CDR3 contains 13 residues. These data originate in a study of T cell changes during pregnancy in multiple sclerosis. The chain is built from TRBV2 and TRBJ2-5; TRBD2 might be the D (6 bases). TRBJ2-7 explains the end of the DNA better; the J call may be wrong. The sequence derives from a female donor in good health, enrolled as a control in a pregnancy study. This specimen consisted of peripheral blood, obtained after pregnancy. The CDR3 loop reads CAARGSLIYEQYF. In DNA, the CDR3 is TGTGCAGCCCGGGGGAGTTTGATCTACGAGCAGTACTTC.